The clone carrying this TCR beta chain appeared a few times. Germline CDR1 SQVTM, CDR2 ANQGSEA. The CDR3 is made up of 13 amino acids. TCRdb recomputed calls from the 5' RACE reads with MiXCR, one row per CDR3 protein. This sample has 1.5 million or so distinct CDR3 sequences, with roughly 35% found just once. The sample comes from a study of identical twins. The source is a newborn girl in good health. V gene TRBV29-1 combines with J gene TRBJ2-4, with a weak D call TRBD1 (5 bases). The assigned J gene may be wrong: the sequence end matches TRBJ2-7 better. Sequencing input: cord blood. As DNA, the CDR3 is TGCAGCGTCGAGACAGCGACCTCCTACGAGCAGTACTTC. Protein sequence: CSVETATSYEQYF.